The 6 T cell receptor beta chains below were found in one sample sequenced in a study of blood T cell repertoires in COVID-19 (TCRdb year 2020). Library preparation used the immunoSEQ multiplex PCR assay. TCRdb took over this immuneACCESS table, retaining in-frame rearrangements with V and J assigned. Such tables are incomplete; in checked studies, under half of the missing clones stem from an unresolved V gene, and the remainder is unexplained. The sample contains hundreds of thousands of clones, around 87% of them found a single time. Approximately 0.98% of the sample rests with the top ten. Sequenced input: peripheral blood. These receptor sequences come from a woman in her 40s with COVID-19, enrolled during active disease.

The chain joins TRBV19 to TRBJ1-5; 10 nucleotides match TRBD1. The trim removed 7 bases at V and 7 bases at J, leaving 13 bases unmatched. Germline CDR1 LNHDA, CDR2 SQIVND (reference sequence). This CDR3 region has 16 residues. The CDR3 bases are TGTGCCAGTACCCCCCGGGACAGGGGAAGGAGCCAGCCCCAGCATTTT. Its translation is CASTPRDRGRSQPQHF.

This clone was observed once. The V call is TRBV7-2, the J call TRBJ2-1, with D perhaps TRBD2 (6 bases). Germline V lookup: CDR1 SGHTA, CDR2 FQGNSA. The V gene lost 1 base and the J gene lost 9 bases, with 16 bases spanning the gap. The CDR3 has 15 residues. CDR3: CASSLVGRQGGEQFF. Written as DNA, the CDR3 is TGTGCCAGCAGCTTAGTCGGCCGCCAGGGAGGTGAGCAGTTCTTC.

The chain has TRBV30 and TRBJ2-3; tentatively, D is TRBD2 (6 bases). This CDR3 spans 18 amino acids. Germline V lookup: CDR1 GTSNPN, CDR2 SVGIG (reference sequence). The V end was cut by 1 base, the J end by 0 bases, with 20 bases between. In DNA, the CDR3 is TGTGCCTGGAGTGGAACCCGCGGGGCGGCCGGCAGCACAGATACGCAGTATTTT. Encoded protein: CAWSGTRGAAGSTDTQYF.

This clone was counted a few times. V and J are TRBV11-2 and TRBJ1-6; possibly TRBD1 for D (6 bases). V was shortened by 3 bases and J by 6 bases, with 9 bases between the two germline ends. There are 14 residues in the CDR3. Germline V gene lookup returns CDR1 SGHAT and CDR2 FQNNGV. The CDR3 DNA reads as TGTGCCAGCAGCTTGGTACAGGGTAATTCACCCCTCCACTTT. It specifies CASSLVQGNSPLHF. The full variable domain, rest sourced from reference TRBV11-2 and TRBJ1-6, is EAGVAQSPRYKIIEKRQSVAFWCNPISGHATLYWYQQILGQGPKLLIQFQNNGVVDDSQLPKDRFSAERLKGVDSTLKIQPAKLEDSAVYLCASSLVQGNSPLHFGNGTRLTVT.

The chain links TRBV9 to TRBJ2-1, with 7 nucleotides matching TRBD1. Germline CDR1 SGDLS, CDR2 YYNGEE. J lost 6 bases, V lost 2 bases, and 14 bases had no gene match. This CDR3 has 17 residues. The CDR3 reads CASSVALPGQASNEQFF. CDR3 coding DNA: TGTGCCAGCAGCGTTGCTTTACCCGGACAGGCGAGCAATGAGCAGTTCTTC. Full variable domain (remainder filled in from reference TRBV9 and TRBJ2-1): DSGVTQTPKHLITATGQRVTLRCSPRSGDLSVYWYQQSLDQGLQFLIQYYNGEERAKGNILERFSAQQFPDLHSELNLSSLELGDSALYFCASSVALPGQASNEQFFGPGTRLTVL.

The rearrangement links TRBV7-3 to TRBJ1-3; perhaps TRBD1 as D (6 bases). The CDR3 is made up of 17 amino acids. The V gene lost 4 bases and the J gene lost 1 base, with 17 bases spanning the gap. Per the germline V gene, CDR1 is SGHTA and CDR2 is FQGTGA. The CDR3 DNA follows: TGTGCCAGCAGCTCAAAGGGTCCGGGACATTCTGGAAACACCATATATTTT. Amino acids: CASSSKGPGHSGNTIYF. The entire variable domain, with the rest obtained from reference TRBV7-3 and TRBJ1-3, is as follows: GAGVSQTPSNKVTEKGKYVELRCDPISGHTALYWYRQSLGQGPEFLIYFQGTGAADDSGLPNDRFFAVRPEGSVSTLKIQRTERGDSAVYLCASSSKGPGHSGNTIYFGEGSWLTVV.